These T cell receptor beta chains were read from a single sample in a study of long-term antiretroviral therapy in people with HIV. The repertoire was sequenced with immunoSEQ multiplex PCR; TCRdb's copy has only in-frame clones and lacks some. This sample has 15,000 to 20,000 clones, with more than 75% found just once. Here the sequenced sample was unsorted PBMCs, taken 0.1 years before starting antiretroviral therapy. Receptors originate from a man aged 18 to 29 with HIV. Both conserved end residues are part of each CDR3. Fields, in order: D gene, J gene, clone size, V gene, CDR3 DNA, CDR3 protein. D genes are given only for firm matches. Size tells how often a clone was seen (once, few, many) or the class of an expanded clone, and some rows leave it out.

D: NA; J: TRBJ1-4; size: NA; V: TRBV30; DNA: TGTGCCTGGAGTATCCGGGGCCCTAATGAAAAACTGTTTTTT; CDR3: CAWSIRGPNEKLFF
D: TRBD1; J: TRBJ1-1; size: few; V: TRBV4-1; DNA: TGCGCCAGCAGCCCCTACGACAGGGGTGAAACTGAAGCTTTCTTT; CDR3: CASSPYDRGETEAFF
D: NA; J: TRBJ2-5; size: NA; V: TRBV5-6; DNA: TGTGCCAGCAGCTTTTGGGTCGGGGAGACCCAGTACTTC; CDR3: CASSFWVGETQYF
D: NA; J: TRBJ1-3; size: NA; V: TRBV4-3; DNA: TGCGCCAGCAGCCAAGGGGCAGGGTCTGGAAACACCATATATTTT; CDR3: CASSQGAGSGNTIYF
D: TRBD1; J: TRBJ1-2; size: NA; V: TRBV2; DNA: TGTGCCAGCAGTGAAGCGCCTACAGGGGGCTATGGCTACACCTTC; CDR3: CASSEAPTGGYGYTF
D: NA; J: TRBJ1-3; size: NA; V: TRBV4-1; DNA: TGCGCCAGCAGCCAACTTGGGACTTTTCGGTACGGAAACACCATATATTTT; CDR3: CASSQLGTFRYGNTIYF
D: TRBD2; J: TRBJ2-7; size: NA; V: TRBV9; DNA: TGTGCCAGCAGCGTAGGGGGACTAGCTAGCTACGAGCAGTACTTC; CDR3: CASSVGGLASYEQYF
D: NA; J: TRBJ2-5; size: NA; V: TRBV28; DNA: TGTGCCAGCAGTTTGGGGGGGCCATTGGGGGACCAGTACTTC; CDR3: CASSLGGPLGDQYF
D: NA; J: TRBJ1-1; size: once; V: TRBV7-9; DNA: TGTGCCAGCAGCTTAGGGACCGGATTGAACACTGAAGCTTTCTTT; CDR3: CASSLGTGLNTEAFF
D: NA; J: TRBJ1-5; size: NA; V: TRBV4-2; DNA: TGTGCCAGCAGCCAAGCTAGTTCAGGGAATCAGCCCCAGCATTTT; CDR3: CASSQASSGNQPQHF
D: NA; J: TRBJ2-5; size: NA; V: TRBV29-1; DNA: TGCAGCGGGGAGGGGGGTAAAGAGACCCAGTACTTC; CDR3: CSGEGGKETQYF
D: NA; J: TRBJ2-7; size: NA; V: TRBV28; DNA: TGTGCCAGCAGTTTCAGGGGAAACTACGAGCAGTACTTC; CDR3: CASSFRGNYEQYF
D: NA; J: TRBJ1-1; size: NA; V: TRBV5-3; DNA: TGTGCCAGGCGGCGGTGTACTGAAGCTTTCTTT; CDR3: CARRRCTEAFF
D: TRBD1; J: TRBJ2-7; size: once; V: TRBV5-4; DNA: TGTGCCAGCAGCTCCGGGACAGGGGGACCCGAGCAGTACTTC; CDR3: CASSSGTGGPEQYF
D: NA; J: TRBJ2-1; size: NA; V: TRBV2; DNA: TGTGCCAGCGCTGCAGTTACACGGGTGGGATCCTACAATGAGCAGTTCTTC; CDR3: CASAAVTRVGSYNEQFF
D: NA; J: TRBJ1-2; size: NA; V: TRBV28; DNA: TGTGCCAGCAGTTTATTAACACAGCCTTTGGGTGGCTACACCTTC; CDR3: CASSLLTQPLGGYTF
D: NA; J: TRBJ1-2; size: NA; V: TRBV5-4; DNA: TGTGCCAGCAGCTTACGAGGGGGACGGATGAACTATGGCTACACCTTC; CDR3: CASSLRGGRMNYGYTF
D: TRBD2; J: TRBJ2-7; size: NA; V: TRBV4-3; DNA: TGCGCCAGCAGCCAAGATTGGGGGACTAGCGGGAGCTACGAGCAGTACTTC; CDR3: CASSQDWGTSGSYEQYF
D: TRBD1; J: TRBJ2-7; size: NA; V: TRBV7-2; DNA: TGTGCCAGCAGCCTGGGACAGGTTTCCTACGAGCAGTACTTC; CDR3: CASSLGQVSYEQYF
D: TRBD2; J: TRBJ2-2; size: NA; V: TRBV7-2; DNA: TGTGCCAGCAGCTTAGATAGGACTAGCGGGAGGGAGAACACCGGGGAGCTGTTTTTT; CDR3: CASSLDRTSGRENTGELFF
D: NA; J: TRBJ2-4; size: NA; V: TRBV5-1; DNA: TGCGCCAGCAGCTTGGTTGGGGGCGAACATTACATTCAGTACTTC; CDR3: CASSLVGGEHYIQYF
D: TRBD2; J: TRBJ2-3; size: NA; V: TRBV18; DNA: TGTGCCAGCTCAAATGCAAGGGATCCTAGCGGGAAAACAGATACGCAGTATTTT; CDR3: CASSNARDPSGKTDTQYF
D: TRBD2; J: TRBJ2-7; size: once; V: TRBV7-2; DNA: TGTGCCAGCAGCTTGTCACGGGAGGGCCTAGAGCAGTACTTC; CDR3: CASSLSREGLEQYF
D: TRBD1; J: TRBJ2-7; size: NA; V: TRBV7-9; DNA: TGTGCCAGCGGATCCGGGACAGGGTCCTACGAGCAGTACTTC; CDR3: CASGSGTGSYEQYF
D: NA; J: TRBJ2-2; size: few; V: TRBV5-4; DNA: TGTGCCAGCACTAGCGGAGGGGGGACCGGGGAGCTGTTTTTT; CDR3: CASTSGGGTGELFF
D: TRBD1; J: TRBJ2-5; size: NA; V: TRBV28; DNA: TGTGCCAGCAGTTTCTCGGACAGGCCAGAGACCCAGTACTTC; CDR3: CASSFSDRPETQYF
D: NA; J: TRBJ2-5; size: medium-sized; V: TRBV29-1; DNA: TGCAGCGTTGAACCCAGCGACCTACTATCTAGGGGCCTAGAGACCCAGTACTTC; CDR3: CSVEPSDLLSRGLETQYF
D: TRBD2; J: TRBJ2-1; size: medium-sized; V: TRBV5-6; DNA: TGTGCCAGCAGCTTGGTGGGGGGGGTAGGCAATGAGCAGTTCTTC; CDR3: CASSLVGGVGNEQFF
D: NA; J: TRBJ2-1; size: NA; V: TRBV23-1; DNA: TGCGCCAGCAGTCAAAGGGACCCGGCCTACAATGAGCAGTTCTTC; CDR3: CASSQRDPAYNEQFF
D: NA; J: TRBJ2-4; size: NA; V: TRBV7-9; DNA: TGTGCCAGCAGCACTGCTCCGGGCTCCGATTTTCAGTACTTC; CDR3: CASSTAPGSDFQYF
D: NA; J: TRBJ1-1; size: NA; V: TRBV28; DNA: TGTGCCAGCAGTACAACAGGGCAGACTGAAGCTTTCTTT; CDR3: CASSTTGQTEAFF
D: TRBD2; J: TRBJ2-2; size: NA; V: TRBV19; DNA: TGTGCCAGTAGTATAGAGAATAGCGGGGGGCCCTACGACCGGGACACCGGGGAGCTGTTTTTT; CDR3: CASSIENSGGPYDRDTGELFF
D: NA; J: TRBJ2-1; size: NA; V: TRBV4-3; DNA: TGCGCCAGCAGCCCCGGGCGGGGGCGCTCGGATGAGCAGTTCTTC; CDR3: CASSPGRGRSDEQFF
D: NA; J: TRBJ1-2; size: NA; V: TRBV18; DNA: TGTGCCAGCTCACCACGTGGGGACGGCTACACCTTC; CDR3: CASSPRGDGYTF
D: TRBD1; J: TRBJ1-2; size: NA; V: TRBV4-2; DNA: TGTGCCAGCAGCCAAGATCAAGAAGCGGACAGGGTCTATGGCTACACCTTC; CDR3: CASSQDQEADRVYGYTF
D: NA; J: TRBJ1-1; size: NA; V: TRBV11-2; DNA: TGTGCCAGCAGCTTTTCACTAGGGAACACTGAAGCTTTCTTT; CDR3: CASSFSLGNTEAFF
D: NA; J: TRBJ1-2; size: NA; V: TRBV9; DNA: NA; CDR3: CASSVGRGSLGTF
D: NA; J: TRBJ2-5; size: NA; V: TRBV29-1; DNA: TGCAGCGTTGGGGCGGGACAGATCCAAGAGACCCAGTACTTC; CDR3: CSVGAGQIQETQYF
D: NA; J: TRBJ1-3; size: NA; V: TRBV19; DNA: TGTGCCAGTAATTTGGCGGGGGCGAACACCATATATTTT; CDR3: CASNLAGANTIYF
D: TRBD1; J: TRBJ2-7; size: NA; V: TRBV30; DNA: TGTGCCTGGCGGGACAGGAGTGGTTACGAGCAGTACTTC; CDR3: CAWRDRSGYEQYF
D: NA; J: TRBJ2-4; size: NA; V: TRBV7-2; DNA: TGTGCCAGCAGCAACCTAGCCAAAAACATTCAGTACTTC; CDR3: CASSNLAKNIQYF
D: NA; J: TRBJ1-2; size: NA; V: TRBV5-4; DNA: TGTGCCAGCAGCTTGGTGTCGGGGGGGCCAGATGGCTACACCTTC; CDR3: CASSLVSGGPDGYTF
D: TRBD1; J: TRBJ2-7; size: few; V: TRBV7-7; DNA: TGTGCCAGCAGCCAGGGACAGTCCTACGAGCAGTACTTC; CDR3: CASSQGQSYEQYF
D: NA; J: TRBJ1-5; size: NA; V: TRBV4-1; DNA: TGCGCCAGCAGCCAAGTTAGTTCAGGAGAACACCAGCCCCAGCATTTT; CDR3: CASSQVSSGEHQPQHF
D: NA; J: TRBJ1-1; size: NA; V: TRBV27; DNA: TGTGCCAGCATCTTAAGGGGTCGATCGACTGAAGCTTTCTTT; CDR3: CASILRGRSTEAFF
D: TRBD2; J: TRBJ2-3; size: NA; V: TRBV28; DNA: TGTGCCAGCAGTCAACCCGGGACTAGCGGGGATACGCAGTATTTT; CDR3: CASSQPGTSGDTQYF
D: NA; J: TRBJ2-2; size: NA; V: TRBV5-4; DNA: TGTGCCAGCAGCTTGAAAGGAGTATCGGCCGGGGAGCTGTTTTTT; CDR3: CASSLKGVSAGELFF
D: NA; J: TRBJ2-4; size: NA; V: TRBV15; DNA: TGTGCCACCAGCAAGCACAAGGACATTCAGTACTTC; CDR3: CATSKHKDIQYF
D: TRBD1; J: TRBJ1-1; size: medium-sized; V: TRBV13; DNA: TGTGCCAGCAGCTTAGAGGGGGCGAGGACTGAAGCTTTCTTT; CDR3: CASSLEGARTEAFF
D: NA; J: TRBJ1-1; size: NA; V: TRBV13; DNA: TGTGCCAGCAGCTTACTGGGGCTATCGGGTACTGAAGCTTTCTTT; CDR3: CASSLLGLSGTEAFF
D: TRBD1; J: TRBJ2-7; size: NA; V: TRBV5-4; DNA: TGTGCCAGCAGCTTGGTGGACAGGGGAATCCACGAGCAGTACTTC; CDR3: CASSLVDRGIHEQYF
D: NA; J: TRBJ2-7; size: NA; V: TRBV29-1; DNA: TGCAGCGTTGAAGATCGGGGGTACGAGCAGTACTTC; CDR3: CSVEDRGYEQYF
D: NA; J: TRBJ1-1; size: NA; V: TRBV9; DNA: TGTGCCAGCAGCGTATCTACGGGCACTGAAGCTTTCTTT; CDR3: CASSVSTGTEAFF
D: TRBD2; J: TRBJ2-1; size: NA; V: TRBV11-2; DNA: TGTGCCAGCAGCTTAGTTGTCGGGGGGGCACCCGAGCAGTTCTTC; CDR3: CASSLVVGGAPEQFF